This T cell receptor beta chain appears in the sequencing data of a study of cytomegalovirus exposure and HLA in healthy donors. Study-level points and caveats: Being productive about 90% or about 30% of the time was typical of most TCR beta V segments in an earlier analysis.

Both 60 Vbeta primers and 13 Jbeta primers went into the PCR. Produced via immunoSEQ multiplex PCR; TCRdb's table is partial and in-frame only. The repertoire has 150,000 to 200,000 clones, approximately 80% of them found once; the top ten carry around 5%. This CDR3 comprises 15 residues. Germline V gives CDR1 MDHEN, CDR2 SYDVKM. To note about this clone: What it binds is not known.

The sequencing input was PBMCs. The TCR comes from a young man in good health and CMV-seronegative. The gene calls are TRBV28 and TRBJ2-5, with D perhaps TRBD1 (5 bases). The J call may not be correct, given that the DNA end is closer to TRBJ2-7. CDR3 DNA sequence: TGTGCCAGCAGTTTGGTTTCAACAGGATCCTACGAGCAGTACTTC. Protein sequence: CASSLVSTGSYEQYF.